The T cell receptor (beta chain) under discussion was sequenced for a study of shared clonotypes between healthy human individuals. Per germline, CDR1 GTSNPN and CDR2 SVGIG (reference sequence). Trimming took off 4 bases at V and 7 bases at J, with 14 bases between the two ends. This CDR3 has 14 amino acids. This clone was seen more than once but under ten times. The assay was immunoSEQ multiplex PCR, and TCRdb's table has in-frame clones only and misses some. The profile covers millions of clones, with around 94% appearing a single time and around 0.15% taken by the ten largest. The sequence was collected from a man younger than 35 in good health. Sample: naive CD4+ T cells sorted from blood. Subset denoted: CD45RA+ positively selected. The J gene is TRBJ1-6, the V gene TRBV30; D gene unclear. In DNA form, the CDR3 reads TGTGCCTGGACCAGCGTTTCGGGAAATTCACCCCTCCACTTT. This sequence encodes CAWTSVSGNSPLHF. Full variable domain (remainder filled in from reference TRBV30 and TRBJ1-6): SQTIHQWPATLVQPVGSPLSLECTVEGTSNPNLYWYRQAAGRGLQLLFYSVGIGQISSEVPQNLSASRPQDRQFILSSKKLLLSDSGFYLCAWTSVSGNSPLHFGNGTRLTVT.